Listed below are T cell receptor beta chains from one sample, sequenced in a study of tumor T cells in aggressive B-cell lymphoma. Libraries were prepared by immunoSEQ multiplex PCR; TCRdb keeps only in-frame clonotypes and omits some of them. Of about 4,000 clones listed, roughly 82% are singletons. The sequenced sample consisted of tumor tissue. Receptor source: an adult with diffuse large B cell lymphoma. The CDR3 runs from the conserved cysteine through the conserved F or W. Clone size appears in some rows only: once, few, many, or a class for an expanded clone.

len | j_gene | v_gene | abundance | CDR3aa
14 | TRBJ1-1 | TRBV18 | - | CASSSTGSDTEAFF
15 | TRBJ1-4 | TRBV7-9 | few | CASSLGTGMSEKLFF
15 | TRBJ1-1 | TRBV27 | - | CASSSLTGINTEAFF
13 | TRBJ1-2 | TRBV19 | - | CASSLSGVSGYTF
15 | TRBJ2-1 | TRBV27 | - | CASIYSGTGNNEQFF
15 | TRBJ2-2 | TRBV15 | few | CATSRGGTDTGELFF
13 | TRBJ2-1 | TRBV27 | - | CASSYYLGNEQFF
16 | TRBJ1-4 | TRBV27 | - | CASRSDSLATNEKLFF
13 | TRBJ2-3 | TRBV7-8 | - | CASTGDFTDTQYF
15 | TRBJ2-4 | TRBV5-4 | - | CASSSRDLAKNIQYF
14 | TRBJ1-2 | TRBV5-8 | - | CASSLGKGAYGYTF
15 | TRBJ2-5 | TRBV6-5 | few | CASSIQTGGWETQYF
16 | TRBJ2-2 | TRBV5-6 | - | CASSLVGQGNTGELFF
15 | TRBJ2-2 | TRBV5-1 | - | CASSSSGGETGELFF
16 | TRBJ2-5 | TRBV19 | - | CASSMPSGGAWKTQYF
16 | TRBJ2-3 | TRBV10-1 | - | CASSEFAGDGTDTQYF
12 | TRBJ1-2 | TRBV6-5 | once | CASSFQGLGYTF
17 | TRBJ1-3 | TRBV9 | - | CASSVGPRGSSGNTIYF
16 | TRBJ2-1 | TRBV6-6 | - | CASSYARTGGNNEQFF
11 | TRBJ2-1 | TRBV6-1 | once | CASGGDNEQFF
15 | TRBJ2-1 | TRBV10-3 | - | CAIMTGTSRDNEQFF
17 | TRBJ2-1 | TRBV27 | - | CASSAGTGVSSYNEQFF
15 | TRBJ2-7 | TRBV27 | once | CASSLKAASSYEQYF
15 | TRBJ1-4 | TRBV5-1 | - | CASSFGGRGNEKLFF
15 | TRBJ2-2 | TRBV19 | - | CASSTQGASTGELFF
15 | TRBJ2-3 | TRBV27 | - | CATNPSGGQRDTQYF
15 | TRBJ2-7 | TRBV5-5 | few | CASSLRSTDLYEQYF
14 | TRBJ2-7 | TRBV18 | - | CASSPATGTNEQYF
16 | TRBJ2-1 | TRBV5-4 | - | CASSPPSGRGGYEQFF
15 | TRBJ1-5 | TRBV5-1 | - | CASSSGTGGLAPQHF
16 | TRBJ2-2 | TRBV5-4 | - | CASSSEQGSDTGELFF
17 | TRBJ1-2 | TRBV13 | - | CASSLRSSGGYSHGYTF